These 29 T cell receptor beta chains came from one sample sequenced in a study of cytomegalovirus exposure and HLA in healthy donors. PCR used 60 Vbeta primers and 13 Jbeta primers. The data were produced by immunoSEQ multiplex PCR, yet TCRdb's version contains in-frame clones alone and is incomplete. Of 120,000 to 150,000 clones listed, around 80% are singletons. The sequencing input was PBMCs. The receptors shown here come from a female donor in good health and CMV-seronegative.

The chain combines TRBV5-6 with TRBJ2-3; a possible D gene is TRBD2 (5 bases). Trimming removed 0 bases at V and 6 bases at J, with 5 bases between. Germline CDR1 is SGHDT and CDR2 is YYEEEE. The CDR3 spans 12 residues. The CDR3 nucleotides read TGTGCCAGCAGCTTGGGGAGGGATACGCAGTATTTT. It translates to CASSLGRDTQYF.

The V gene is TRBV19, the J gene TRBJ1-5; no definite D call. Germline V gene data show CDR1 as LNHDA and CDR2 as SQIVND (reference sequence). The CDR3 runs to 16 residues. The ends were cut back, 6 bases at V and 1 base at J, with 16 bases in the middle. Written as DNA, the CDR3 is TGTGCCAGTAGCCTCGAGCGGGGTCGAAGCAATCAGCCCCAGCATTTT. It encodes CASSLERGRSNQPQHF.

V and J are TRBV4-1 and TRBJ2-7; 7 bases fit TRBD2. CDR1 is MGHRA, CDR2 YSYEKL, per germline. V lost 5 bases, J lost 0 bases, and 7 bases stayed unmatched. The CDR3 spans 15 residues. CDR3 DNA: TGCGCCAGCAGCGAAACTAGCGCACTCTCCTACGAGCAGTACTTC. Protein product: CASSETSALSYEQYF.

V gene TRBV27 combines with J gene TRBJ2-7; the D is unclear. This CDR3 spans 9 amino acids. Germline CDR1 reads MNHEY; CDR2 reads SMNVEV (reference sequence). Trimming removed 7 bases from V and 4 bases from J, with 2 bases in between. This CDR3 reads CASIYEQYF. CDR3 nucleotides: TGTGCCAGCATATACGAGCAGTACTTC.

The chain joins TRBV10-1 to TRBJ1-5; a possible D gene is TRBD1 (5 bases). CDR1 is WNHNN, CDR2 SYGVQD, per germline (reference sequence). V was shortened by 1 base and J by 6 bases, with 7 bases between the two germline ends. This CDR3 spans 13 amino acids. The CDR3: CASSEFGGQPQHF. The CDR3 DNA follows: TGCGCCAGCAGTGAGTTCGGGGGTCAGCCCCAGCATTTT.

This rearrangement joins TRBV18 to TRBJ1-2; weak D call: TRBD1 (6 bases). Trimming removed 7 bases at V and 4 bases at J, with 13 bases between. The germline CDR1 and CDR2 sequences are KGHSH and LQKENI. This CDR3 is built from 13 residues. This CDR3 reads CASFTGQRYGYTF. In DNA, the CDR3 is TGTGCCAGCTTCACGGGACAACGCTATGGCTACACCTTC.

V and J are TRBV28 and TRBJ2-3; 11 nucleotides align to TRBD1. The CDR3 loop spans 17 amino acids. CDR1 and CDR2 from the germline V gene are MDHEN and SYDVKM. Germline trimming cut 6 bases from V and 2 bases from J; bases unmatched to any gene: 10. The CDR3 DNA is TGTGCCAGCAGCTACCGGGACAGGGGGAAACACACAGATACGCAGTATTTT. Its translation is CASSYRDRGKHTDTQYF.

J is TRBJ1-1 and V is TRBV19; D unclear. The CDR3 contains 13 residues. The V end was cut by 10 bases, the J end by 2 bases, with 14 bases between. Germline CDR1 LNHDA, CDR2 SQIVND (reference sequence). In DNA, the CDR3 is TGTGCCACCGAGTTGGGAGGAAACACTGAAGCTTTCTTT. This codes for CATELGGNTEAFF.

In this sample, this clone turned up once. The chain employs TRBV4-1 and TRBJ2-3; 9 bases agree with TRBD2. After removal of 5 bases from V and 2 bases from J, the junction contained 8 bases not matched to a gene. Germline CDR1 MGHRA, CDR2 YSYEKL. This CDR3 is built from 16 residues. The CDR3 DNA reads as TGCGCCAGCAGCAAAAGAGCGGGGGGCACCACAGATACGCAGTATTTT. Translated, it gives CASSKRAGGTTDTQYF.

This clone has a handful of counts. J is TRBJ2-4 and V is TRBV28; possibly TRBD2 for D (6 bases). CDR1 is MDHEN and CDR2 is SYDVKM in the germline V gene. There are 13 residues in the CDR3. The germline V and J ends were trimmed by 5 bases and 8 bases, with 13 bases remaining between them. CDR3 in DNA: TGTGCCAGCAGTCGGGACTCCCGGTACATTCAGTACTTC. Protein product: CASSRDSRYIQYF.

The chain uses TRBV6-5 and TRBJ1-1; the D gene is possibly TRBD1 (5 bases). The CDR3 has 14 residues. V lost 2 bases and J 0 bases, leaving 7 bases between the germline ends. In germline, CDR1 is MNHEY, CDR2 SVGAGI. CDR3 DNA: TGTGCCAGCAGTTACCGACAGCTGAACACTGAAGCTTTCTTT. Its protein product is CASSYRQLNTEAFF.

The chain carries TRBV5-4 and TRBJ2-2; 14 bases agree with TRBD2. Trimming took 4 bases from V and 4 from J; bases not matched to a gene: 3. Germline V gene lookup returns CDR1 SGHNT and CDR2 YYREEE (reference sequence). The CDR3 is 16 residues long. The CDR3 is CASSMGLAGVTGELFF. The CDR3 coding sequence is TGTGCCAGCAGCATGGGACTAGCGGGAGTCACCGGGGAGCTGTTTTTT.

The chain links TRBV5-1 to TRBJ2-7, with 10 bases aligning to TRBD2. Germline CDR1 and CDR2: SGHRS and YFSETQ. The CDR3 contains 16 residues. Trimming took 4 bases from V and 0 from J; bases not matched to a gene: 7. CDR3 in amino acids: CASSTGTSDYSYEQYF. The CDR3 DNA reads TGCGCCAGCAGCACCGGGACTAGCGATTACTCCTACGAGCAGTACTTC.

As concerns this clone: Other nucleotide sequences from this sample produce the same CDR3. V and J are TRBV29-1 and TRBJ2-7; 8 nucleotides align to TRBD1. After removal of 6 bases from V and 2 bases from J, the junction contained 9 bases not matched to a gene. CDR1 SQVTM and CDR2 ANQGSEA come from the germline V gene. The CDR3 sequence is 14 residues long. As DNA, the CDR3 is TGCAGCGTAAGGTACACAGGGGGTACCTACGAGCAGTACTTC. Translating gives CSVRYTGGTYEQYF.

The CDR3 reads CASSSGYEKLFF. CDR3 in DNA: TGTGCCAGCAGCTCAGGATACGAAAAACTGTTTTTT. The rearrangement joins TRBV7-9 to TRBJ1-4; D is uncertain. CDR1 SEHNR and CDR2 FQNEAQ come from the germline V gene (reference sequence). The V gene lost 4 bases and the J gene lost 8 bases, with 8 bases spanning the gap. This CDR3 spans 12 amino acids.

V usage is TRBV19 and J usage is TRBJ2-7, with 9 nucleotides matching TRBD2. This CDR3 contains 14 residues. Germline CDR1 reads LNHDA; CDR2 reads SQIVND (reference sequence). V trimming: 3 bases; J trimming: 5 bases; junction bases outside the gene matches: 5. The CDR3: CASSITGTSNEQYF. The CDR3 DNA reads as TGTGCCAGTAGTATTACTGGGACTAGCAACGAGCAGTACTTC. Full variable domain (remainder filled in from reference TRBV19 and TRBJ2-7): DGGITQSPKYLFRKEGQNVTLSCEQNLNHDAMYWYRQDPGQGLRLIYYSQIVNDFQKGDIAEGYSVSREKKESFPLTVTSAQKNPTAFYLCASSITGTSNEQYFGPGTRLTVT.

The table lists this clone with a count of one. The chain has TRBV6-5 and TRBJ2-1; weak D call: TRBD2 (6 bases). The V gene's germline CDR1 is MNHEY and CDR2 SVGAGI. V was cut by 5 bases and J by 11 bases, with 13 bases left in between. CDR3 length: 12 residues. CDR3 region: CASSAPGAQQFF. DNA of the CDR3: TGTGCCAGCAGTGCCCCGGGAGCCCAGCAGTTCTTC.

The CDR3 sequence is CASSGSGPGFQYF. The CDR3 nucleotides read TGTGCCAGCAGCGGGAGTGGGCCAGGATTCCAGTACTTC. The chain recombines TRBV25-1 with TRBJ2-5; possible D gene TRBD2, 6 bases. From germline, CDR1 is MGHDK and CDR2 SYGVNS. The CDR3 spans 13 residues. Trimming shortened V by 6 bases and J by 10 bases, and 18 bases separated the two germline ends.

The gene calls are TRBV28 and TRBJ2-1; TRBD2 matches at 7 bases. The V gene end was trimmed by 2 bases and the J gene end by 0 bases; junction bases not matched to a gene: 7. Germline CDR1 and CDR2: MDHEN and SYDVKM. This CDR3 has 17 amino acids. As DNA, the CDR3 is TGTGCCAGCAGTTTAATCCCTAGCGGAACCTCCTACAATGAGCAGTTCTTC. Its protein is CASSLIPSGTSYNEQFF.

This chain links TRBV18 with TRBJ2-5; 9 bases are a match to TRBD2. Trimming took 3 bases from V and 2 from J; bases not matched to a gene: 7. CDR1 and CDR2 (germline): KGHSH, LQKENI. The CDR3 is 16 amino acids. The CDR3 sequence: CASSPIAGAQQETQYF. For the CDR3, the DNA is TGTGCCAGCTCACCCATAGCGGGAGCACAACAAGAGACCCAGTACTTC. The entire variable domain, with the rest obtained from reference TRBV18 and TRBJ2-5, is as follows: NAGVMQNPRHLVRRRGQEARLRCSPMKGHSHVYWYRQLPEEGLKFMVYLQKENIIDESGMPKERFSAEFPKEGPSILRIQQVVRGDSAAYFCASSPIAGAQQETQYFGPGTRLLVL.

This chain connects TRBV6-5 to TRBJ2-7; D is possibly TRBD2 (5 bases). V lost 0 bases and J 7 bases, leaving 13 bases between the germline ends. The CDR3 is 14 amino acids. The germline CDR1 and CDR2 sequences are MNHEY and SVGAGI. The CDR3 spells CASSYSDEGEEQYF. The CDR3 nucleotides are TGTGCCAGCAGTTACTCGGATGAGGGAGAGGAGCAGTACTTC.

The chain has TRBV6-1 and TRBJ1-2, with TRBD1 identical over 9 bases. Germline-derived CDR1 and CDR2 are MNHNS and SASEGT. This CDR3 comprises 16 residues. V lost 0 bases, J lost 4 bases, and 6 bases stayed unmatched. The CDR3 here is CASSEALRDRVYGYTF. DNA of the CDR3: TGTGCCAGCAGTGAAGCGCTACGGGACAGGGTCTATGGCTACACCTTC.

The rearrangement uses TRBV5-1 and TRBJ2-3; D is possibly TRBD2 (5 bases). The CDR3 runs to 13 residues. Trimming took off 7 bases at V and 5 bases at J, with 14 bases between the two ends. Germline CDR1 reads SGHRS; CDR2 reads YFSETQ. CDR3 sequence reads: CASAGQDRDTQYF. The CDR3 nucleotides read TGCGCCAGCGCGGGTCAGGATAGAGATACGCAGTATTTT.

In nucleotides, the CDR3 is TGTGCCAGCAGCCGCAGGGGTAAAGAGACCCAGTACTTC. It yields the protein CASSRRGKETQYF. V is TRBV5-6 and J is TRBJ2-5; tentatively, D is TRBD1 (6 bases). The CDR3 covers 13 residues. With 4 bases removed from V and 3 bases from J, the gap between germline ends came to 10 bases. Germline V CDR1 and CDR2: SGHDT, YYEEEE.

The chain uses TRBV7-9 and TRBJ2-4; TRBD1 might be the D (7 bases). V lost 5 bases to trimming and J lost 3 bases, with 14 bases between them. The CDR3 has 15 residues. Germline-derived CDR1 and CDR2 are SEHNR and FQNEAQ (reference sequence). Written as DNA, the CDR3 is TGTGCCAGCAGCCCGCGACAGGGAGGCAAAAACATTCAGTACTTC. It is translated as CASSPRQGGKNIQYF.

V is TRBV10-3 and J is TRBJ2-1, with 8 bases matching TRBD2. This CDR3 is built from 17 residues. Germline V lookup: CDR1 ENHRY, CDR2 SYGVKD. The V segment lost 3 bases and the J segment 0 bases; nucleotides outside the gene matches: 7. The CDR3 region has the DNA TGTGCCATCAGTGACACCGGGACTAGAAGCTCCTACAATGAGCAGTTCTTC. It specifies CAISDTGTRSSYNEQFF.

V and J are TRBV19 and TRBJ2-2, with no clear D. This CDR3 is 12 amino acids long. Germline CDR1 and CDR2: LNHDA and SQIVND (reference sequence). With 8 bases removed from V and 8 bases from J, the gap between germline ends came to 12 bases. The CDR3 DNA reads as TGTGCCAGTGATTTTCGGTCAGGGGAGCTGTTTTTT. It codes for CASDFRSGELFF.

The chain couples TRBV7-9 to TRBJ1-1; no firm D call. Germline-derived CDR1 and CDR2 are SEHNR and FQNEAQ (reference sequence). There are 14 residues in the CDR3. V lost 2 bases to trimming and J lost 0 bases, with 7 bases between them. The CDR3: CASSLTAVNTEAFF. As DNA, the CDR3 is TGTGCCAGCAGCTTAACGGCGGTGAACACTGAAGCTTTCTTT.

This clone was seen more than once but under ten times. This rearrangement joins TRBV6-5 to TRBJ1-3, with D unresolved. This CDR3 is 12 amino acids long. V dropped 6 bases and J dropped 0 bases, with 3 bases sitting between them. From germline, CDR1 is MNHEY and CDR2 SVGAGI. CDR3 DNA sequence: TGTGCCAGCAGGAGCTCTGGAAACACCATATATTTT. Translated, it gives CASRSSGNTIYF.